The 9 T cell receptor beta chains reported below all come from one sample, sequenced in a study of shared clonotypes between healthy human individuals. Generated by immunoSEQ multiplex PCR, the TCRdb table keeps only in-frame clones and is missing some. The sample has approximately 640,000 clones, around 91% seen once. Sequenced: memory CD8+ T cells from PBMCs. Described subset: CD45RO+ cells pooled with CCR7-negative TemRA cells. These receptor sequences come from a man aged 18 to 30 in good health. Some clones in this sample may be carry-over from other donors' samples.

This clone has only one observation. The V and J genes are TRBV7-6 and TRBJ2-2; 11 bases line up with TRBD1. The length of the CDR3 is 16 residues. The germline V gene encodes CDR1 SGHVS and CDR2 FNYEAQ. With V trimmed by 1 base and J by 6 bases, 4 bases remained unmatched. The CDR3 DNA sequence: TGTGCCAGCAGCTTAGGGACAGGGGGCGCGCCCGGGGAGCTGTTTTTT. Its translation: CASSLGTGGAPGELFF.

This clone was counted once. V usage is TRBV6-5 and J usage is TRBJ1-2; D is uncertain. This CDR3 contains 15 residues. Germline V lookup: CDR1 MNHEY, CDR2 SVGAGI. Deletions cut 5 bases from V and 5 bases from J, with 18 bases between. CDR3 in amino acids: CASSPTPGRPYGYTF. For the CDR3, the DNA is TGTGCCAGCAGTCCAACCCCGGGGAGGCCTTATGGCTACACCTTC.

The V call is TRBV9, the J call TRBJ2-7; 9 positions match TRBD2. This CDR3 region has 15 residues. After removal of 1 base from V and 2 bases from J, the junction contained 4 bases not matched to a gene. From germline, CDR1 is SGDLS and CDR2 YYNGEE. The CDR3 nucleotides read TGTGCCAGCAGCGTATCTTCTAGCGGGACCTACGAGCAGTACTTC. This sequence encodes CASSVSSSGTYEQYF.

V usage is TRBV5-1 and J usage is TRBJ1-1, with 9 bases aligning to TRBD1. CDR1 SGHRS and CDR2 YFSETQ come from the germline V gene. This CDR3 is built from 17 residues. The trim removed 4 bases at V and 1 base at J, leaving 11 bases unmatched. In DNA, the CDR3 is TGCGCCAGCAGCCCCCGCCCGGGACAGGGTCCGAACACTGAAGCTTTCTTT. Amino acid sequence: CASSPRPGQGPNTEAFF.

This clone was seen a single time. The genes are TRBV6-5 and TRBJ1-5, with no clear D. With 0 bases removed from V and 3 bases from J, the gap between germline ends came to 3 bases. Germline lookup yields CDR1 MNHEY and CDR2 SVGAGI. This CDR3 has 13 amino acids. The CDR3 reads CASSYSDNQPQHF. CDR3 DNA: TGTGCCAGCAGTTACTCGGACAATCAGCCCCAGCATTTT.

The genes are TRBV10-3 and TRBJ2-1; 10 nucleotides agree with TRBD1. CDR3 length: 17 residues. Germline loops: CDR1 ENHRY, CDR2 SYGVKD. V was clipped by 0 bases and J by 5 bases; unmatched bases: 7. CDR3 bases: TGTGCCATCAGTGAGTCGACAGGGGGCGAACTCCACAATGAGCAGTTCTTC. Translating gives CAISESTGGELHNEQFF.

The table lists this clone with a count of one. The V call is TRBV4-1, the J call TRBJ2-5, with unresolved D. Germline assignment: CDR1 MGHRA and CDR2 YSYEKL. V was clipped by 5 bases and J by 1 base, with 5 bases between them. CDR3 length: 12 amino acids. This CDR3 reads CASSYPQETQYF. The CDR3 DNA sequence: TGCGCCAGCAGCTATCCCCAAGAGACCCAGTACTTC.

This chain connects TRBV28 to TRBJ2-5, with D possibly matching TRBD1 (6 bases). Germline V gene data show CDR1 as MDHEN and CDR2 as SYDVKM. The CDR3 is made up of 14 amino acids. V was pared by 8 bases and J by 2 bases, with 15 bases between. The CDR3 nucleotides read TGTGCCAGCGACCCGCGGACAGAGCAAGAGACCCAGTACTTC. This codes for CASDPRTEQETQYF.

This sequence joins TRBV4-3 and TRBJ2-7; 9 positions agree with TRBD1. V dropped 1 base and J dropped 5; count of bases not matched to a gene: 9. Germline V gene lookup returns CDR1 LGHNA and CDR2 YSLEER. This CDR3 region has 16 residues. CDR3 region: CASSQGTGDFWDEQYF. DNA of the CDR3: TGCGCCAGCAGCCAAGGGACAGGGGACTTTTGGGACGAGCAGTACTTC.